One and the same sample provided the 28 T cell receptor beta chains below, sequenced in a study of T cells after yellow fever vaccination. One entry per CDR3 protein, called by TCRdb with MiXCR from the 5' RACE reads. The table shows 500,000 to 650,000 distinct CDR3 sequences, with around 17% occurring only once. The sample consisted of PBMCs, taken 5 to 6 days after the first yellow fever vaccination. These receptors came from a man aged 18 to 29 who received the YFV17D yellow fever vaccine.

J is TRBJ2-7 and V is TRBV7-8, with TRBD1 identical over 8 bases. Germline values: CDR1 SGHVS, CDR2 FQNEAQ. The CDR3 has 14 residues. V shed 5 bases, J shed 3 bases, and the junction held 6 bases outside the gene matches. The CDR3 reads CASSAGTGGYEQYV. The DNA of the CDR3 is TGTGCCAGCAGCGCCGGGACAGGAGGCTACGAGCAGTACGTC.

This chain uses TRBV10-3 with TRBJ2-3; maybe TRBD2 (6 bases). The ends were cut back, 10 bases at V and 5 bases at J, with 16 bases in the middle. This CDR3 spans 13 amino acids. Germline CDR1 is ENHRY and CDR2 is SYGVKD. The CDR3 here is CATRGSRGDTQYF. In DNA form, the CDR3 reads TGTGCCACCCGGGGGAGCCGGGGAGATACGCAGTATTTT.

This clonotype showed up many times. The chain is built from TRBV12-3 or TRBV12-4 and TRBJ1-4; D is unresolved. The CDR3 is 13 residues long. Trimming cost V 6 bases and J 8 bases, with 13 bases left between them. The CDR3 reads CASRRRESEKLFF. CDR3 nucleotide sequence: TGTGCCAGCAGAAGACGTGAAAGCGAAAAACTGTTTTTT.

In its sample, this clonotype was seen a few times. The chain carries TRBV4-2 and TRBJ1-6, with 10 bases fitting TRBD1. The CDR3 contains 14 residues. The V segment lost 1 base and the J segment 14 bases; nucleotides outside the gene matches: 5. CDR1 is LGHNA, CDR2 YNFKEQ, per germline. This CDR3 is CASSQVEDRGTLHF. For the CDR3, the DNA is TGTGCCAGCAGCCAAGTAGAGGACAGGGGGACCCTCCACTTT.

Only one count was recorded for this clonotype. CDR3 amino acids: CASIPGTHNQPQHF. The CDR3, as DNA: TGTGCCAGCATTCCCGGGACACACAATCAGCCCCAGCATTTT. This chain links TRBV6-1 with TRBJ1-5, with D maybe TRBD1 (6 bases). Germline lookup yields CDR1 MNHNS and CDR2 SASEGT. V was pared by 7 bases and J by 3 bases, with 13 bases between. CDR3 size: 14 residues.

The CDR3 DNA is TGTGCCAGCAGCTTAGACACGATTGGAAACACCATATATTTT. Translation gives CASSLDTIGNTIYF. The chain recombines TRBV13 with TRBJ1-3; D not certain. The germline V and J ends were trimmed by 1 base and 3 bases, with 7 bases remaining between them. The CDR3 runs to 14 residues. Germline V gene sequence: CDR1 PRHDT, CDR2 FYEKMQ (reference sequence).

The V call is TRBV28, the J call TRBJ2-1; D may be TRBD2 (5 bases). Per the germline V gene, CDR1 is MDHEN and CDR2 is SYDVKM. V lost 5 bases and J lost 9, with 11 bases in between. This CDR3 contains 12 residues. CDR3: CASSAGRGEQFF. The CDR3 nucleotides are TGTGCCAGCAGTGCCGGACGGGGTGAGCAGTTCTTC.

The chain employs TRBV2 and TRBJ2-2; 9 bases match TRBD2. This CDR3 has 16 residues. Germline V gene sequence: CDR1 SNHLY, CDR2 FYNNEI. Germline trimming cut 2 bases from V and 4 bases from J; bases unmatched to any gene: 5. The CDR3 loop reads CASSETAGGPTGELFF. In nucleotides, the CDR3 is TGTGCCAGCAGTGAAACCGCGGGGGGGCCCACCGGGGAGCTGTTTTTT.

The chain is built from TRBV4-3 and TRBJ1-2, with 7 bases fitting TRBD1. The CDR3 totals 15 residues. Germline V gene lookup returns CDR1 LGHNA and CDR2 YSLEER. V lost 0 bases and J lost 3; bases outside the gene matches: 4. CDR3 DNA: TGCGCCAGCAGCCAAGAGGGGCAGGGGGACTATGGCTACACCTTC. Its protein product is CASSQEGQGDYGYTF.

This chain connects TRBV4-3 to TRBJ2-1, with a tentative D call TRBD2 (7 bases). CDR1 and CDR2 from the germline V gene are LGHNA and YSLEER. The V end was cut by 4 bases, the J end by 1 base, with 11 bases between. This CDR3 is 15 amino acids long. The CDR3 DNA follows: TGCGCCAGCAGCCGCGGGGGCGGTTCCTACAATGAGCAGTTCTTC. Translating gives CASSRGGGSYNEQFF.

The chain has TRBV29-1 and TRBJ2-1, with TRBD1 as a possible D gene (6 bases). Trimming shortened V by 6 bases and J by 1 base, and 13 bases separated the two germline ends. The CDR3 sequence is 14 residues long. CDR1 is SQVTM, CDR2 ANQGSEA, per germline. The CDR3 is CSVDLQGSYNEQFF. In DNA form, the CDR3 reads TGCAGCGTGGATTTACAGGGTTCCTACAATGAGCAGTTCTTC.

J is TRBJ1-5 and V is TRBV28; TRBD1 agrees at 8 bases. This CDR3 has 14 residues. CDR1 is MDHEN and CDR2 is SYDVKM in the germline V gene. Trimming at V came to 6 bases and at J to 5 bases, leaving 6 bases not matched to a gene. CDR3 in DNA: TGTGCCAGCAGGCGGACAGGGCTATATCAGCCCCAGCATTTT. It specifies CASRRTGLYQPQHF.

This clonotype has more than one count but fewer than ten. The chain carries TRBV4-3 and TRBJ2-3; D is undetermined. The V end was cut by 4 bases, the J end by 0 bases, with 14 bases between. The germline gives CDR1 LGHNA, CDR2 YSLEER. The CDR3 covers 16 residues. The CDR3 nucleotides read TGCGCCAGCAGCCCTTACCCTGCCTCGAGCACAGATACGCAGTATTTT. Protein sequence: CASSPYPASSTDTQYF.

This clonotype has just a few counts. The gene calls are TRBV6-5 and TRBJ1-1; the D gene is possibly TRBD1 (6 bases). This CDR3 is 13 amino acids long. The V and J ends lost 2 bases and 11 bases respectively, with 15 bases between them. CDR1 and CDR2 from the germline V gene are MNHEY and SVGAGI. The CDR3 bases are TGTGCCAGCAGTTACGATTTACAGGGAGATGCTTTCTTT. Translation gives CASSYDLQGDAFF.

This clonotype was seen a handful of times. The chain recombines TRBV20-1 with TRBJ1-5; maybe TRBD1 (5 bases). From germline, CDR1 is DFQATT and CDR2 SNEGSKA (reference sequence). V gave up 6 bases and J gave up 6 bases, with 27 bases separating them. The CDR3 is 17 residues long. The CDR3 region is CSALRWDRPRQGQPQHF. CDR3 sequence (DNA): TGCAGTGCCCTCCGGTGGGATCGCCCGAGGCAGGGTCAGCCCCAGCATTTT.

The V gene is TRBV19, the J gene TRBJ2-2; 8 bases match TRBD1. This CDR3 is built from 16 residues. Germline-derived CDR1 and CDR2 are LNHDA and SQIVND (reference sequence). J lost 3 bases, V lost 5 bases, and 8 bases had no gene match. DNA for the CDR3: TGTGCCAGTAGTCATCCCGGGACAGGATACACCGGGGAGCTGTTTTTT. It is translated as CASSHPGTGYTGELFF. The full variable domain, in which reference TRBV19 and TRBJ2-2 provide the parts outside the CDR3, is DGGITQSPKYLFRKEGQNVTLSCEQNLNHDAMYWYRQDPGQGLRLIYYSQIVNDFQKGDIAEGYSVSREKKESFPLTVTSAQKNPTAFYLCASSHPGTGYTGELFFGEGSRLTVL.

This clonotype was counted only a few times. The chain is built from TRBV18 and TRBJ1-1; TRBD1 matches at 7 bases. There are 14 residues in the CDR3. The junction had 8 bases not matched to a gene; V was cut back by 3 bases and J by 7 bases. The germline CDR1 and CDR2 sequences are KGHSH and LQKENI. This chain's CDR3 is CASSPRGTEIEAFF. The CDR3 nucleotides read TGTGCCAGCTCACCCCGGGGGACAGAGATTGAAGCTTTCTTT.

The chain employs TRBV18 and TRBJ1-2; the D is unclear. V gave up 2 bases and J gave up 7 bases, with 11 bases separating them. The CDR3 covers 13 residues. The V gene's germline CDR1 is KGHSH and CDR2 LQKENI. CDR3 bases: TGTGCCAGCTCACCAATCGGACCGGGTGGCTACACCTTC. It codes for CASSPIGPGGYTF.

The V gene is TRBV24-1, the J gene TRBJ1-1, with 7 bases that match TRBD1. CDR1 KGHDR and CDR2 SFDVKD come from the germline V gene. The CDR3 consists of 15 residues. With 10 bases clipped from V and 1 base from J, the junction kept 11 bases outside the gene matches. CDR3 in amino acids: CATYGGGRENTEAFF. CDR3 bases: TGTGCCACATACGGAGGGGGCCGGGAGAACACTGAAGCTTTCTTT.

The chain links TRBV30 to TRBJ1-2, with no clear D. CDR1 is GTSNPN and CDR2 is SVGIG in the germline V gene (reference sequence). V dropped 8 bases and J dropped 5 bases, with 12 bases sitting between them. This CDR3 comprises 11 residues. DNA for the CDR3: TGTGCCCTGGAAGGTACATATGGCTACACCTTC. It yields the protein CALEGTYGYTF.

This clonotype was observed a few times. The CDR3 bases are TGTGCCACCAGCGGGACAGGCGGTCAGCCCCAGCATTTT. Translation: CATSGTGGQPQHF. The J gene is TRBJ1-5, the V gene TRBV27; 8 bases line up with TRBD1. Germline V gene sequence: CDR1 MNHEY, CDR2 SMNVEV (reference sequence). J lost 6 bases, V lost 10 bases, and 8 bases had no gene match. CDR3 size: 13 residues.

This clonotype came up a few times. The chain joins TRBV13 to TRBJ2-7, with D uncertain. The CDR3 is made up of 12 amino acids. V lost 2 bases to trimming and J lost 4 bases, with 6 bases between them. CDR1 PRHDT and CDR2 FYEKMQ come from the germline V gene (reference sequence). The CDR3 protein is CASSLYGYEQYF. The CDR3 DNA reads TGTGCCAGCAGCTTATACGGATACGAGCAGTACTTC.

This clonotype showed up just a few times. The CDR3 coding sequence is TGTGCCAGCTATACGGGGGCATCGGTGGCCGGGGAGCTGTTTTTT. It translates to CASYTGASVAGELFF. This rearrangement joins TRBV28 to TRBJ2-2; D may correspond to TRBD1 or TRBD2 (6 bases each). The CDR3 consists of 15 residues. Germline V CDR1 and CDR2: MDHEN, SYDVKM. V was pared by 8 bases and J by 6 bases, with 19 bases between.

This chain joins TRBV20-1 and TRBJ2-7, with D perhaps matching TRBD1 (6 bases). The CDR3 covers 12 residues. Germline V CDR1 and CDR2: DFQATT, SNEGSKA (reference sequence). Trimming shortened V by 2 bases and J by 5 bases, and 10 bases separated the two germline ends. This CDR3 reads CSARRTVDEQYV. DNA for the CDR3: TGCAGTGCTAGAAGGACAGTAGACGAGCAGTACGTC.

The gene calls are TRBV7-2 and TRBJ2-2; no clear D. The CDR3 is made up of 14 amino acids. Trimming removed 7 bases at V and 5 bases at J, with 14 bases between. The germline gives CDR1 SGHTA, CDR2 FQGNSA. The CDR3 region has the DNA TGTGCCAGCACCAGTGAGACGGAAACCGGGGAGCTGTTTTTT. As protein: CASTSETETGELFF.

The chain recombines TRBV6-2 or TRBV6-3 with TRBJ1-5, with D uncertain. This CDR3 is built from 16 residues. Trimming removed 2 bases from V and 0 bases from J, with 11 bases in between. Germline V CDR1 and CDR2: MNHEY, SVGEGT. The CDR3 nucleotides are TGTGCCAGCAGTTACAGGACGGAGGATAGCAATCAGCCCCAGCATTTT. It translates to CASSYRTEDSNQPQHF.

In this sample, this clonotype turned up a few times. This sequence joins TRBV20-1 and TRBJ2-1; D is ambiguous. The CDR3 sequence is 11 residues long. The V and J ends lost 5 bases and 4 bases respectively, with 6 bases between them. CDR1 DFQATT and CDR2 SNEGSKA come from the germline V gene (reference sequence). Here the CDR3 reads CSADPYNEQFF. The CDR3 region has the DNA TGCAGTGCTGACCCTTACAATGAGCAGTTCTTC.

The chain couples TRBV9 to TRBJ2-7, with TRBD2 matching over 7 bases. The CDR3 extends over 12 amino acids. Trimming at V came to 3 bases and at J to 7 bases, leaving 4 bases not matched to a gene. Germline V gene lookup returns CDR1 SGDLS and CDR2 YYNGEE. CDR3 nucleotides: TGTGCCAGCAGCGCGGGAGCGGGAGAGCAGTACTTC. Translation gives CASSAGAGEQYF.